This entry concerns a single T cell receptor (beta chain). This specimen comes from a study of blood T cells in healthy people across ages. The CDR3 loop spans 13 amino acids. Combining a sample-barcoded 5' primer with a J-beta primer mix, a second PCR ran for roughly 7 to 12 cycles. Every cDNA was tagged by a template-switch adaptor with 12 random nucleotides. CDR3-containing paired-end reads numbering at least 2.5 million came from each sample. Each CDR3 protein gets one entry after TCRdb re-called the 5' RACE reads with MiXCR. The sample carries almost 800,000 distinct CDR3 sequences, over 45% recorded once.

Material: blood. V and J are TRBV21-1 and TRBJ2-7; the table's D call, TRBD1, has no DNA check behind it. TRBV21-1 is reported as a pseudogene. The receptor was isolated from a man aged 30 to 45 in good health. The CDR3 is CASVTDISYEQYF. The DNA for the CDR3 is TGTGCCAGCGTTACGGACATCTCCTACGAGCAGTACTTC.